The 20 T cell receptor beta chains below all came from one sample that was sequenced in a study of shared clonotypes between healthy human individuals. CD45RO negativity and positive selection for CCR7 defined naive CD8 cells, a population that excluded terminally differentiated effector memory CD45RA+ cells. Clones were read by immunoSEQ multiplex PCR, and TCRdb kept only the in-frame ones, dropping some. The repertoire includes approximately 590,000 clones, around 95% of them detected once, and less than 0.13% sits in the top ten. Sample: naive CD8+ T cells sorted from blood. These TCRs come from a woman aged 25 to 45 in good health.

The chain is built from TRBV7-9 and TRBJ2-3; D could derive from TRBD1 or TRBD2 (5 bases each). The CDR3 length is 15 residues. The V and J ends lost 5 bases and 9 bases respectively, with 21 bases between them. Germline V gene sequence: CDR1 SEHNR, CDR2 FQNEAQ (reference sequence). CDR3 amino acids: CASSTEGTSLGTQYF. The CDR3 bases are TGTGCCAGCAGCACAGAAGGGACCTCCCTGGGCACGCAGTATTTT.

The DNA of the CDR3 is TGTGCCAGCAGCCAGGACCCGGGACTAGCTGGCGAGCAGTACTTC. Amino acids: CASSQDPGLAGEQYF. The genes are TRBV4-2 and TRBJ2-7, with 9 nucleotides matching TRBD2. The V gene end was trimmed by 3 bases and the J gene end by 6 bases; junction bases not matched to a gene: 9. Germline CDR1 and CDR2: LGHNA and YNFKEQ. The CDR3 totals 15 residues.

The chain recombines TRBV5-8 with TRBJ2-7, with D hard to call. Germline values: CDR1 SGHTS, CDR2 YDEGEE. Trimming pared 2 bases from V and 5 bases from J, leaving 2 bases between. CDR3 length: 10 residues. In DNA, the CDR3 is TGTGCCAGCAGCTTCGACGAGCAGTACTTC. Encoded protein: CASSFDEQYF.

V and J are TRBV7-9 and TRBJ2-7; no clear D gene. Germline V lookup: CDR1 SEHNR, CDR2 FQNEAQ (reference sequence). The germline V and J ends were trimmed by 7 bases and 5 bases, with 15 bases remaining between them. The CDR3 consists of 13 residues. As DNA, the CDR3 is TGTGCCAGCACTTCAGGCGGACCCCACGAGCAGTACTTC. It codes for CASTSGGPHEQYF.

This clone was counted a single time. The chain couples TRBV13 to TRBJ1-4; no definite D call. V lost 3 bases to trimming and J lost 6 bases, with 5 bases between them. CDR3 length: 12 amino acids. In germline, CDR1 is PRHDT, CDR2 FYEKMQ (reference sequence). The chain's CDR3 is CASSFSDEKLFF. In DNA, the CDR3 is TGTGCCAGCAGCTTCAGCGATGAAAAACTGTTTTTT.

The rearrangement links TRBV29-1 to TRBJ2-7, with 10 bases identical to TRBD1. V lost 3 bases to trimming and J lost 7 bases; unmatched junction nucleotides: 12. This CDR3 has 15 amino acids. Germline lookup yields CDR1 SQVTM and CDR2 ANQGSEA. The CDR3 nucleotides are TGCAGCGTTGATAGTCCGGGACAGGGGTTGGGGGAGCAGTACTTC. This encodes CSVDSPGQGLGEQYF.

The gene calls are TRBV28 and TRBJ2-7, with TRBD2 matching 9 bases. The length of the CDR3 is 16 residues. The V gene's germline CDR1 is MDHEN and CDR2 SYDVKM. Trimming cost V 5 bases and J 3 bases; bases outside gene matches: 11. Here the CDR3 DNA reads TGTGCCAGCAGTCCCGCCCCTAGCGGGGCCAGCTACGAGCAGTACTTC. Protein product: CASSPAPSGASYEQYF.

This sequence joins TRBV5-1 and TRBJ2-1; D is uncertain. V lost 0 bases and J lost 10, with 8 bases in between. Germline V gene lookup returns CDR1 SGHRS and CDR2 YFSETQ. This CDR3 is 12 amino acids long. The CDR3 nucleotides are TGCGCCAGCAGCTTGGGGAGTGGGGAGCAGTTCTTC. This codes for CASSLGSGEQFF.

The rearrangement uses TRBV6-5 and TRBJ2-5; 7 positions agree with TRBD1. The trim removed 1 base at V and 11 bases at J, leaving 7 bases unmatched. This CDR3 is built from 13 residues. The germline V gene has CDR1 MNHEY and CDR2 SVGAGI. CDR3 DNA: TGTGCCAGCAGTTACTTCAGGGGGACGGAGCAGTACTTC. This encodes CASSYFRGTEQYF.

This chain links TRBV27 with TRBJ2-2; TRBD1 aligns across 10 bases. The CDR3 totals 18 residues. CDR1 and CDR2 from the germline V gene are MNHEY and SMNVEV (reference sequence). Trimming cost V 5 bases and J 0 bases; bases outside gene matches: 9. CDR3 amino acids: CASSLLLGQGANTGELFF. The DNA of the CDR3 is TGTGCCAGCAGTCTACTACTTGGACAGGGGGCGAACACCGGGGAGCTGTTTTTT.

The chain joins TRBV30 to TRBJ1-6; 7 nucleotides match TRBD1. CDR3 length: 14 amino acids. The V gene end was trimmed by 5 bases and the J gene end by 15 bases; junction bases not matched to a gene: 16. Germline lookup yields CDR1 GTSNPN and CDR2 SVGIG (reference sequence). CDR3 sequence reads: CAWATQGLSFRLHF. CDR3 DNA: TGTGCCTGGGCAACACAGGGGTTATCGTTTCGCCTCCACTTT.

This sequence joins TRBV7-9 and TRBJ2-7; 7 bases line up with TRBD2. V lost 1 base and J lost 5; bases outside the gene matches: 11. This CDR3 contains 16 residues. Germline CDR1 reads SEHNR; CDR2 reads FQNEAQ (reference sequence). CDR3 nucleotide sequence: TGTGCCAGCAGCTTAGGTGTAGGACTAGTTTCTGACGAGCAGTACTTC. It encodes CASSLGVGLVSDEQYF.

This chain joins TRBV4-2 and TRBJ2-6; 7 bases are a match to TRBD1. The length of the CDR3 is 18 residues. V gave up 1 base and J gave up 2 bases; unmatched junction bases: 8. CDR1 is LGHNA and CDR2 is YNFKEQ in the germline V gene. The CDR3 loop is CASSQVVQTGAGANVLTF. The CDR3 DNA sequence: TGTGCCAGCAGCCAAGTGGTCCAAACAGGGGCTGGGGCCAACGTCCTGACTTTC.

The chain carries TRBV29-1 and TRBJ1-1; a weak D match, TRBD1 (6 bases). Germline V gives CDR1 SQVTM, CDR2 ANQGSEA. CDR3 size: 13 residues. V was clipped by 2 bases and J by 1 base, with 8 bases between them. The CDR3 loop reads CSVEQGQNTEAFF. Here the CDR3 DNA reads TGCAGCGTTGAACAGGGACAGAACACTGAAGCTTTCTTT.

The chain combines TRBV15 with TRBJ1-5, with D possibly matching TRBD1 (6 bases). Looked up from germline, CDR1 is LNHNV and CDR2 is YYDKDF (reference sequence). The CDR3 has 15 residues. V was trimmed by 6 bases and J by 6 bases, leaving 18 bases between them. The CDR3: CATSSSQGSSQPQHF. DNA for the CDR3: TGTGCCACCAGTTCCTCACAGGGATCTAGTCAGCCCCAGCATTTT. The variable domain in full, completed from reference TRBV15 and TRBJ1-5, reads DAMVIQNPRYQVTQFGKPVTLSCSQTLNHNVMYWYQQKSSQAPKLLFHYYDKDFNNEADTPDNFQSRRPNTSFCFLDIRSPGLGDTAMYLCATSSSQGSSQPQHFGDGTRLSIL.

The chain is built from TRBV7-9 and TRBJ2-7; D perhaps matches TRBD1 (5 bases). The length of the CDR3 is 14 residues. V lost 1 base to trimming and J lost 4 bases, with 11 bases between them. Per the germline V gene, CDR1 is SEHNR and CDR2 is FQNEAQ (reference sequence). Here the CDR3 reads CASSLVGARYEQYF. DNA for the CDR3: TGTGCCAGCAGCTTAGTTGGGGCGAGGTACGAGCAGTACTTC.

V is TRBV9 and J is TRBJ1-2; no reliable D call. V gave up 3 bases and J gave up 9 bases, with 21 bases separating them. Per germline, CDR1 SGDLS and CDR2 YYNGEE. The CDR3 spans 15 residues. The CDR3 DNA reads TGTGCCAGCAGCGCGCCCGGGCCCAACGGAATGCGCTACACCTTC. Translated: CASSAPGPNGMRYTF.

This rearrangement joins TRBV27 to TRBJ1-1, with D perhaps TRBD1 (6 bases). This CDR3 region has 15 residues. V was cut by 4 bases and J by 2 bases, with 14 bases left in between. Germline V CDR1 and CDR2: MNHEY, SMNVEV (reference sequence). CDR3 loop: CASSYEGGGNTEAFF. In DNA, the CDR3 is TGTGCCAGCAGTTACGAGGGGGGAGGTAACACTGAAGCTTTCTTT.

V usage is TRBV9 and J usage is TRBJ2-1; 11 bases are a match to TRBD1. Germline CDR1 SGDLS, CDR2 YYNGEE. The CDR3 is 15 residues long. The V and J ends lost 4 bases and 8 bases, in that order; junction bases with no gene match: 8. CDR3 coding DNA: TGTGCCAGCAGCACACGGACAGGGGGCGTCGATGAGCAGTTCTTC. Protein: CASSTRTGGVDEQFF.

V gene TRBV28 combines with J gene TRBJ2-7, with a weak D call TRBD2 (7 bases). Trimming removed 8 bases from V and 1 base from J, with 18 bases in between. This CDR3 is 15 amino acids long. CDR1 is MDHEN and CDR2 is SYDVKM in the germline V gene. In DNA form, the CDR3 reads TGTGCCAGCCGGGGGGCGCGGGAGTATTCCTACGAGCAGTACTTC. Translating gives CASRGAREYSYEQYF.